These T cell receptor beta chains were read from a single sample in a study of cytomegalovirus exposure and HLA in healthy donors. Assay used: immunoSEQ multiplex PCR; TCRdb lists only in-frame clones, some missing. The sample table sets out 100,000 to 150,000 clones. The sample was PBMCs. All receptors come from a man aged 25-45 years in good health and CMV-seronegative. Each CDR3 is given with its conserved first and last residue. The order of the fields is J gene, D gene, V gene, CDR3 DNA, CDR3 protein. The D gene is left open where the match is weak.

TRBJ2-1	-	TRBV9	TGTGCCAGCAGCCCAGGCGGGAATGAGCAGTTCTTC	CASSPGGNEQFF
TRBJ2-7	TRBD1	TRBV7-3	TGTGCCAGCAGTCCCGGGACAGGGGAGCTTGAGCAGTACTTC	CASSPGTGELEQYF
TRBJ1-1	TRBD1	TRBV5-4	TGTGCCAGCAGCCGAGGGACAGGGGGCCTGGCTGAAGCTTTCTTT	CASSRGTGGLAEAFF
TRBJ2-1	-	TRBV19	TGTGCGGCGGGATTTAGCTATGAGCAGTTCTTC	CAAGFSYEQFF
TRBJ2-1	TRBD2	TRBV6-5	TGTGCCAGCAGTTACCAGGCTAGCGGGAGGGCGAATGAGCAGTTCTTC	CASSYQASGRANEQFF
TRBJ2-1	TRBD2	TRBV6-1	TGTGCCAGCAGTGTCCGAGGTCTAGCGGAAGGGACCCGAAGGTTCTTC	CASSVRGLAEGTRRFF
TRBJ1-3	TRBD1	TRBV7-9	TGTGCCAGCAGCTTGGACAGGGGAAACACCATATATTTT	CASSLDRGNTIYF
TRBJ1-2	TRBD1	TRBV5-4	TGTGCCAGCAGCCCCCGGGACAGGGCCGGTGGCTACACCTTC	CASSPRDRAGGYTF
TRBJ1-1	-	TRBV29-1	TGCAGCGTTGCCCCCAAAGGAGGGACTGAAGCTTTCTTT	CSVAPKGGTEAFF
TRBJ1-1	TRBD1	TRBV6-1	TGTGCCAGCAGTGAAGCGAACAGGGGTTTAAGGGTCACTGAAGCTTTCTTT	CASSEANRGLRVTEAFF
TRBJ2-1	-	TRBV20-1	TGCAGTGCCGTGAGACTGAATGAGCAGTTCTTC	CSAVRLNEQFF
TRBJ1-2	-	TRBV19	TGTGCCAGTCTTCAGGACTTTAACTATGGCTACACCTTC	CASLQDFNYGYTF
TRBJ2-1	-	TRBV10-3	TGTGCCATCAGTAGAAACAGGGATGATGAGCAGTTCTTC	CAISRNRDDEQFF
TRBJ2-1	TRBD2	TRBV7-2	TGTGCCAGCAGCTTAGGGGGCGGGAGGAGGGGCAATGAGCGGTTCTTC	CASSLGGGRRGNERFF
TRBJ2-1	TRBD2	TRBV5-1	TGCGCCAGCAGCTTAGGGACTAGCGAGTACAATGAGCAGTTCTTC	CASSLGTSEYNEQFF
TRBJ1-4	-	TRBV20-1	TGCAGTGCTAGACGAGCTGAAAAACTGTTTTTT	CSARRAEKLFF
TRBJ2-1	-	TRBV19	TGTGCCAGTAGAACAGGTTACAATGAGCAGTTCTTC	CASRTGYNEQFF
TRBJ1-6	-	TRBV6-1	TGTGCCAGCAGTGACACGGGTCTCGGGGCCCTCCACTTT	CASSDTGLGALHF
TRBJ2-1	-	TRBV6-6	TGTGCCAGCAGTCTGGCTCAGGAGCAGTTCTTC	CASSLAQEQFF
TRBJ2-2	-	TRBV29-1	TGCAGCGTTGGGGGCAGGGCGAACACCGGGGAGCTGTTTTTT	CSVGGRANTGELFF
TRBJ2-6	-	TRBV15	TGTGCCACCCAAAGGGGCTCCGGGGCCAACGTCCTGACTTTC	CATQRGSGANVLTF
TRBJ1-6	-	TRBV11-2	TGTGCCAGCAGCAAGGCCTGGGGGGATTCACCCCTCCACTTT	CASSKAWGDSPLHF
TRBJ2-5	TRBD1	TRBV18	TGTGCCAGCTCGGGAACAGGGGTGGTGGAGACCCAGTACTTC	CASSGTGVVETQYF
TRBJ2-3	-	TRBV27	TGTGCCAGCAGTTATTTAGGCACAGATACGCAGTATTTT	CASSYLGTDTQYF
TRBJ1-2	TRBD1	TRBV19	TGTGCCAGTAGTATGGACAGGGCTGGCTACACCTTC	CASSMDRAGYTF
TRBJ1-5	TRBD1	TRBV2	TGTGCCAGCAGTGAAGCGGAGGAGGGGGCCGGGCAGCCCCAGCATTTT	CASSEAEEGAGQPQHF
TRBJ2-5	-	TRBV12-2	TGTGCAAGTCGCTTAGCAGGGACAGAGGGGAAGACCCAGTACTTC	CASRLAGTEGKTQYF
TRBJ2-5	-	TRBV29-1	TGCAGCGTTGTATCGGAGATACTACAAGAGACCCAGTACTTC	CSVVSEILQETQYF
TRBJ1-2	-	TRBV30	TGTGCCTTTTCCCCGACGGGCTATGGCTACACCTTC	CAFSPTGYGYTF
TRBJ2-3	TRBD2	TRBV4-3	TGCGCCAGCAGCCGGGAGGCTAGCGGGAGCACAGATACGCAGTATTTT	CASSREASGSTDTQYF
TRBJ2-2	-	TRBV10-1	TGCGCCAGCAGTGACGGGGGGCTTAACACCGGGGAGCTGTTTTTT	CASSDGGLNTGELFF
TRBJ2-5	-	TRBV6-5	TGTGCCAGCAGACCGCGCGCCGGGATGGAGACCCAGTACTTC	CASRPRAGMETQYF
TRBJ2-2	TRBD2	TRBV14	TGTGCCAGCAGCCGACTAGCGGATGGCGGGGAGCTGTTTTTT	CASSRLADGGELFF
TRBJ2-1	TRBD2	TRBV7-6	TGTGCCAGCAGCTTATTCCTAGCGGGAGCCTCAATATACAATGAGCAGTTCTTC	CASSLFLAGASIYNEQFF
TRBJ1-4	-	TRBV4-3	TGCGCCAGCAGCGGACAGACAGCGATAGATGAAAAACTGTTTTTT	CASSGQTAIDEKLFF
TRBJ1-2	TRBD1	TRBV14	TGTGCCAGCAGCCCCGACAGGGGCGACTATGGCTACACCTTC	CASSPDRGDYGYTF
TRBJ2-2	TRBD2	TRBV10-1	TGCGCCAGTGCGGGGGTCGTAAGCGGGGAGCTGTTTTTT	CASAGVVSGELFF
TRBJ2-1	TRBD2	TRBV10-3	TGTGCCATCAGTGAGACTAGCGTAAATGAGCAGTTCTTC	CAISETSVNEQFF
TRBJ2-2	-	TRBV7-2	TGTGCCAGCAGCTCTCGACAGGTTAACACCGGGGAGCTGTTTTTT	CASSSRQVNTGELFF
TRBJ2-7	-	TRBV5-6	TGTGCCAGCAGCGAGGGAGTAGGAGGATCCTACGAGCAGTACTTC	CASSEGVGGSYEQYF
TRBJ1-4	-	TRBV4-2	TGTGCCAGCAGCCAAGTAGATGAAAAACTGTTTTTT	CASSQVDEKLFF
TRBJ1-2	TRBD1	TRBV6-5	TGTGCCAGCAGTTCGGACAGGGAGAACTATGGCTACACCTTC	CASSSDRENYGYTF
TRBJ1-5	-	TRBV7-2	TGTGCCGGCAGCTTAGCCAGTCAGCCCCAGCATTTT	CAGSLASQPQHF
TRBJ2-2	TRBD2	TRBV6-8	TGTGCCAGCAGTTACTCGATGACTAGCGGGAGGGCGGACCCTAGGGACACCGGGGAGCTGTTTTTT	CASSYSMTSGRADPRDTGELFF
TRBJ2-7	-	TRBV5-4	TGTGCCAGCAGCTTCGAGAGCTACGAGCAGTACTTC	CASSFESYEQYF
TRBJ1-1	TRBD1	TRBV4-3	TGCGCCAGCAGCCAAGGTCAGGGGGCAAACACTGAAGCTTTCTTT	CASSQGQGANTEAFF
TRBJ2-1	-	TRBV27	TGTGCCAGCAGTTCGATCGACAACTTCTCCTACAATGAGCAGTTCTTC	CASSSIDNFSYNEQFF
TRBJ2-7	TRBD2	TRBV5-4	TGTGCCAGCAGCAATATTGGGACTAGCGAGCCCCAGTACTTC	CASSNIGTSEPQYF
TRBJ2-7	TRBD1	TRBV18	TGTGCCAGCTCACCACGACAGGGATTCACCTACGAGCAGTACTTC	CASSPRQGFTYEQYF
TRBJ1-3	-	TRBV28	TGTGCCAGCAGTCTCAGGGACATCAACACCATATATTTT	CASSLRDINTIYF
TRBJ1-2	-	TRBV5-1	TGCGCCAGCAGGCTGGACAGTTCTAACTATGGCTACACCTTC	CASRLDSSNYGYTF
TRBJ2-3	TRBD2	TRBV25-1	TGTGCCAGCAGTGTTCTTTCTGCGGGAGGGCCGAGCACGCAGTATTTT	CASSVLSAGGPSTQYF
TRBJ2-7	TRBD2	TRBV18	TGTGCCAGCTCACCAGGGGGGGCACTAGCGGGAGACCACTTCTTC	CASSPGGALAGDHFF
TRBJ2-1	-	TRBV7-3	TGTGCCAGCAGCTCAGAAAACAATGAGCAGTTCTTC	CASSSENNEQFF
TRBJ2-7	TRBD2	TRBV13	TGTGCCAGTGGACTAGCGGACTCCTACGAGCAGTACTTC	CASGLADSYEQYF